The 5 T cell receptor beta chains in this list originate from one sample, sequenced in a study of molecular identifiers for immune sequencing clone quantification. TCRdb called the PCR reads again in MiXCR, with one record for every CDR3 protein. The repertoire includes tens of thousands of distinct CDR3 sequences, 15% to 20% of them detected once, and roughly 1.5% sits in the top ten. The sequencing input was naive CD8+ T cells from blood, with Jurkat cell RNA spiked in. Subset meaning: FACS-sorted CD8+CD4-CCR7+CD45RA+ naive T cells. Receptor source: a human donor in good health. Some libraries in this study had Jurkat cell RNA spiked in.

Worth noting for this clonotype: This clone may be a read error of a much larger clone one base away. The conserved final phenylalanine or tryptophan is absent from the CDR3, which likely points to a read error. CDR3 region: CASSFSTGVDEQYL. DNA of the CDR3: TGTGCCAGCAGCTTTTCGACAGGGGTGGACGAGCAGTACCTC. The genes are TRBV7-9 and TRBJ2-7, with 8 bases that match TRBD1. The CDR3 is 14 residues long. Trimming removed 3 bases from V and 5 bases from J; junction bases left unmatched: 6. Germline V lookup: CDR1 SEHNR, CDR2 FQNEAQ (reference sequence).

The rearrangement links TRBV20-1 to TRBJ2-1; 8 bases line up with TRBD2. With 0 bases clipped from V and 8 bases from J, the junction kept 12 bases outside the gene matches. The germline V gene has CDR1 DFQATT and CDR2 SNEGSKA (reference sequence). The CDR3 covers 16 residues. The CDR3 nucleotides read TGCAGTGCTAGAGACGGGGGGGGGGTGTATTCCCATGAGCAGTTCTTC. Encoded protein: CSARDGGGVYSHEQFF.

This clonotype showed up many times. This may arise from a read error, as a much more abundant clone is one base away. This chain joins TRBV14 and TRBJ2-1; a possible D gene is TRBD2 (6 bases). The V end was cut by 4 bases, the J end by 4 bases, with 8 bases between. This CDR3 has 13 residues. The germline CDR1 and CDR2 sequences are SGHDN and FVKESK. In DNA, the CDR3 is TGTGCCAGCAGCCGGGGACTGTACAATGAGCAGTTCTTC. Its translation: CASSRGLYNEQFF.

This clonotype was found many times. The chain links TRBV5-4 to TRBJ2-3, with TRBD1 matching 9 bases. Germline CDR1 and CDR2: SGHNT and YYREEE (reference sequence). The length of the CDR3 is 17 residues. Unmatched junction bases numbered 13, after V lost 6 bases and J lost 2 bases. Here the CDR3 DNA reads TGTGCCAGCACCTGGGGATGGGGGACAGGGCCCACAGATACGCAGTATTTT. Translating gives CASTWGWGTGPTDTQYF.

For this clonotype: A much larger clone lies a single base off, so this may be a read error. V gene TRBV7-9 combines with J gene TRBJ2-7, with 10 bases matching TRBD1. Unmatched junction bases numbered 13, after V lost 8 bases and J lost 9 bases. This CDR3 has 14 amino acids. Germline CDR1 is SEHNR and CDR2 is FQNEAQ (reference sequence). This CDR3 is CASQPGTGEFGQYF. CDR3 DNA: TGTGCCAGCCAGCCCGGGACAGGGGAGTTCGGGCAGTACTTC. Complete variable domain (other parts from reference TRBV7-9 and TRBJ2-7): DTGVSQNPRHKITKRGQNVTFRCDPISEHNRLYWYRQTLGQGPEFLTYFQNEAQLEKSRLLSDRFSAERPKGSFSTLEIQRTEQGDSAMYLCASQPGTGEFGQYFGPGTRLTVT.